A selection of T cell receptor beta chains follows, all from one sample in a study of glioma-infiltrating T cells. TCRdb re-derived calls from the multiplex PCR reads in MiXCR, one entry per CDR3 protein. The table shows roughly 190,000 distinct CDR3 sequences, with around 32% occurring only once. Sequenced: glioma tissue, nonneoplastic brain tissue, or PBMCs (not recorded which). The receptor set was obtained from a human donor with low-grade glioma or glioblastoma, undergoing nonglioma brain surgery, or in good health (not recorded which). CDR3s include the opening cysteine and the closing phenylalanine or tryptophan. A D gene is named only where the DNA matches it firmly. A clone size is listed for some rows: how often the clone was seen (once, few, many), or a class if it is expanded.

>TRBJ2-7|TRBV20-1|-|TRBD2
CSAVAGGSIYEQYF
TGCAGTGCTGTAGCGGGAGGGAGTATCTACGAGCAGTACTTC
>TRBJ2-3|TRBV6-1|many|TRBD2
CASSKGLAGTDTQYF
TGTGCCAGCAGCAAGGGACTAGCGGGCACAGATACGCAGTATTTT
>TRBJ1-5|TRBV28|many|-
CASSLSTGKNSNQPQHF
TGTGCCAGCAGTTTAAGCACAGGGAAGAATAGCAATCAGCCCCAGCATTTT
>TRBJ2-1|TRBV3-1|-|-
CASQVLLRSYNEQFF
TGTGCCAGCCAAGTTTTACTCCGCTCCTACAATGAGCAGTTCTTC
>TRBJ2-5|TRBV6-1|-|-
CARRPDRVEPQYF
TGTGCCCGCAGACCCGACCGGGTAGAGCCCCAGTACTTC
>TRBJ2-4|TRBV18|few|-
CASSPLQGGNIQYF
TGTGCCAGCTCACCCCTACAGGGTGGGAACATTCAGTACTTC
>TRBJ2-7|TRBV6-5|-|-
CASSGCQVVSYEQYF
TGTGCCAGCAGTGGTTGCCAGGTTGTCTCCTACGAGCAGTACTTC
>TRBJ2-1|TRBV14|few|-
CARFQTGSSYNEQFF
TGTGCCAGGTTTCAGACCGGGAGCTCCTACAATGAGCAGTTCTTC
>TRBJ1-3|TRBV7-2|few|-
CASSPRGGGTGNTIYF
TGTGCCAGCAGCCCCCGCGGGGGGGGTACTGGAAACACCATATATTTT
>TRBJ2-1|TRBV7-2|many|-
CASSSRGKGGLIDNEQFF
TGTGCCAGCAGCTCTAGGGGCAAGGGGGGGCTAATCGACAATGAGCAGTTCTTC
>TRBJ1-1|TRBV12-3/TRBV12-4|many|-
CASSWEGIVWTEAFF
TGTGCCAGCAGTTGGGAGGGGATAGTATGGACTGAAGCTTTCTTT
>TRBJ2-7|TRBV28|many|-
CASSLDSAGSYEQYF
TGTGCCAGCAGTCTCGACTCGGCAGGATCCTACGAGCAGTACTTC
>TRBJ1-1|TRBV7-3|-|-
CASSLSHLEHVGGPMNTEAFF
TGTGCCAGCAGCTTATCACACCTCGAACACGTGGGGGGGCCAATGAACACTGAAGCTTTCTTT
>TRBJ2-7|TRBV10-3|once|-
CAISERGSTSDNEQYF
TGTGCCATCAGTGAACGGGGAAGTACCTCCGACAATGAGCAGTACTTC
>TRBJ2-2|TRBV25-1|many|TRBD1
CASRGLDREYTGELFF
TGTGCCAGCAGGGGGTTGGACAGGGAGTACACCGGGGAGCTGTTTTTT
>TRBJ2-5|TRBV20-1|-|TRBD1
CSAGQGGEAQYF
TGCAGTGCTGGACAGGGCGGAGAGGCCCAGTACTTC
>TRBJ2-5|TRBV5-1|-|-
CASSRQPQETQYF
TGCGCCAGCTCCAGACAGCCACAAGAGACCCAGTACTTC
>TRBJ2-1|TRBV12-3/TRBV12-4|many|-
CASSSTSLAYSYNEQFF
TGTGCCAGCAGTTCCACCTCCCTAGCGTACTCCTACAATGAGCAGTTCTTC
>TRBJ1-5|TRBV12-3/TRBV12-4|-|-
CARLGGQRQPQHF
TGTGCCAGACTCGGGGGCCAGCGTCAGCCCCAGCACTTT
>TRBJ2-7|TRBV7-6|-|TRBD2
CASSLGTSGGTYEQYF
TGTGCCAGCAGTTTAGGGACTAGCGGGGGGACCTACGAGCAGTACTTC
>TRBJ1-2|TRBV6-1|many|-
CASSDPPPDGYTF
TGTGCCAGCAGTGATCCGCCCCCAGATGGCTACACCTTC
>TRBJ1-1|TRBV7-9|many|-
CASSLSTRREAFF
TGTGCCAGCAGCTTGTCAACGAGGCGCGAGGCTTTCTTT
>TRBJ2-7|TRBV20-1|-|TRBD1
CSARAPGTGIYEQYF
TGCAGTGCTAGAGCACCCGGGACAGGGATCTACGAGCAGTACTTC
>TRBJ1-1|TRBV7-2|many|-
CASSLDRGNTEAFF
TGTGCCAGCAGCTTAGATCGGGGCAACACTGAAGCTTTCTTT
>TRBJ2-6|TRBV5-1|-|-
CASSFLGSLTGVNVLTF
TGCGCCAGCAGCTTTTTAGGGAGCCTAACTGGGGTCAACGTCCTGACTTTC
>TRBJ2-5|TRBV20-1|-|TRBD2
CSAAPTPGIAGYETQYF
TGCAGTGCTGCACCGACCCCTGGAATAGCGGGATATGAGACCCAGTACTTC
>TRBJ1-1|TRBV4-1|-|-
CASSQVQDENTEAFF
TGCGCCAGCAGCCAAGTACAGGACGAGAACACTGAAGCTTTCTTT
>TRBJ2-3|TRBV11-2|many|-
CASSSTKRSYTQYF
TGTGCCAGCAGCTCGACAAAGAGATCGTATACGCAGTATTTT
>TRBJ1-4|TRBV20-1|many|TRBD1
CSAPGTGGHEKLFF
TGCAGTGCCCCCGGGACAGGGGGGCATGAAAAACTGTTTTTT
>TRBJ2-1|TRBV7-9|-|TRBD2
CASSLGWGGNNEQFF
TGTGCCAGCAGCTTAGGCTGGGGGGGTAACAATGAGCAGTTCTTC
>TRBJ1-2|TRBV10-3|many|-
CAITGEPGPSYGYTF
TGTGCCATCACCGGTGAACCGGGACCGAGCTATGGCTACACCTTC
>TRBJ2-3|TRBV5-4|few|TRBD2
CASSFVVGLAADTQYF
TGTGCCAGCAGCTTTGTCGTGGGACTAGCGGCAGATACGCAGTATTTT
>TRBJ2-7|TRBV20-1|many|-
CSAEAGWGLYEQYF
TGCAGTGCCGAGGCGGGATGGGGCCTTTACGAGCAGTACTTC
>TRBJ2-3|TRBV4-2|-|TRBD2
CASSQRPGLAGGDTQYF
TGTGCCAGCAGCCAACGCCCGGGACTAGCGGGAGGAGATACGCAGTATTTT
>TRBJ2-1|TRBV27|-|TRBD2
CASSSLAGARNEQFF
TGTGCAAGCAGTTCCCTGGCGGGAGCAAGAAATGAGCAGTTCTTC
>TRBJ1-1|TRBV19|many|TRBD1
CASSRQGALTAF
TGTGCCAGTAGTCGGCAGGGGGCTTTGACCGCCTTT